The clone carrying this T cell receptor (beta chain) was observed at least ten times. Antigen unknown. This sample is drawn from a study of regulatory T cells in long-lasting Graves disease. Overall study findings and caveats: No thyroid tissue was studied; the work used peripheral blood only.

Time point denoted: newly diagnosed GD, antithyroid drugs for less than 3 months. PBMC RNA served as the TCR library source. Construction of the TCR beta libraries employed iRepertoire HTBI primers in conjunction with Arm-PCR of CDR3 regions. TCRdb fed the multiplex PCR reads into MiXCR, producing one record per CDR3 protein. The sample shows 410,000 or so distinct CDR3 sequences, about 15% of them seen only once. This same sample was also taken into another study, of T cells in Graves' hyperthyroidism and ophthalmopathy.

The TCR sequence derives from a woman aged 25 to 39 with Graves disease. Here the sequenced sample was peripheral blood mononuclear cells (PBMCs), taken at new diagnosis, from a patient treated with antithyroid drugs.

The CDR3 protein is CASSPSGAITDTQYF. The CDR3 DNA sequence: TGTGCCAGCAGCCCTAGCGGGGCCATCACAGATACGCAGTATTTT. The gene calls are TRBV7-3 and TRBJ2-3, with 9 bases fitting TRBD2. The V gene end was trimmed by 5 bases and the J gene end by 2 bases; junction bases not matched to a gene: 5. CDR3 length: 15 residues. Germline values: CDR1 SGHTA, CDR2 FQGTGA.